This T cell receptor (beta chain) was identified during a study of CD8+CD57+ T cells in acquired aplastic anemia. Study overall: Sorted CD4+ and CD8+ cells gave a mean 3.2 ug DNA, range about 0.19 to 27.4 ug. Study-level findings and limits: It was found that approximately 29 CD8+ CDR3 sequences were shared between patients and controls. Patients and healthy controls showed no significant CD8+ Simpson's diversity difference.

The use of genomic DNA as template underpinned the TCR beta VDJ and CDR3 profiling. TCRdb processed the reads anew with MiXCR; each CDR3 protein has one entry. Seen here are some 140,000 distinct CDR3 sequences, approximately 52% observed once, and the top ten hold about 12%. Whoever was chosen for sequencing had shown CD8+CD57+ cell expansion by flow cytometry. As a group, the patients uniformly had severe acquired aplastic anemia. V lost 5 bases to trimming and J lost 5 bases; unmatched junction nucleotides: 6. The germline CDR1 and CDR2 sequences are SGHNT and YYREEE (reference sequence). The CDR3 contains 13 residues. Comments on this clonotype: The antigen is not known.

This TCR derives from a human donor with aplastic anemia. Material: sorted CD4+, CD8+, or CD8+CD57+ T cells (not recorded which) from PBMCs. The chain employs TRBV5-4 and TRBJ2-5; TRBD1 agrees at 7 bases. This CDR3 reads CASRSGTVETQYF. CDR3 DNA: TGTGCCAGCAGGTCCGGGACAGTGGAGACCCAGTACTTC.